Each of the 4 T cell receptor beta chains below was sequenced from the same sample in a study of blood T cell repertoires in COVID-19. Sequenced by immunoSEQ multiplex PCR; TCRdb stores in-frame clones only, minus some. In the table there are about 280,000 clones, around 91% of which are singletons. Specimen: PBMCs or T cells enriched from blood (not recorded which). The receptors originated from a young woman with acute COVID-19.

The chain recombines TRBV20-1 with TRBJ2-2; 7 positions agree with TRBD2. This CDR3 contains 14 residues. Per the germline V gene, CDR1 is DFQATT and CDR2 is SNEGSKA (reference sequence). The J segment lost 1 base and the V segment lost 3 bases, leaving 2 bases of the junction unmatched. The CDR3 DNA reads as TGCAGTGCTAGTCGGGGGGTGAACACCGGGGAGCTGTTTTTT. Translating it yields CSASRGVNTGELFF.

The gene calls are TRBV19 and TRBJ1-1, with 7 bases identical to TRBD1. CDR1 and CDR2 (germline): LNHDA, SQIVND (reference sequence). The CDR3 has 17 amino acids. J was trimmed by 0 bases and V by 5 bases; bases with no gene match: 12. DNA for the CDR3: TGTGCCAGTAGTGATGCTGGGCAGGGGGGATTGAACACTGAAGCTTTCTTT. This sequence encodes CASSDAGQGGLNTEAFF.

This clone was counted a single time. The chain combines TRBV19 with TRBJ2-1; 9 bases are a match to TRBD2. The CDR3 extends over 14 amino acids. Germline assignment: CDR1 LNHDA and CDR2 SQIVND (reference sequence). V gave up 5 bases and J gave up 7 bases; unmatched junction bases: 6. This CDR3 reads CASSVGTSSNEQFF. CDR3 DNA sequence: TGTGCCAGTAGTGTAGGGACTAGCTCAAATGAGCAGTTCTTC.

The V call is TRBV6-5, the J call TRBJ1-5; 8 bases line up with TRBD1. Germline V lookup: CDR1 MNHEY, CDR2 SVGAGI. V shed 4 bases, J shed 5 bases, and the junction held 1 base outside the gene matches. CDR3 length equals 13 residues. The CDR3 sequence: CASSSDRDQPQHF. CDR3 DNA: TGTGCCAGCAGTTCGGACAGGGATCAGCCCCAGCATTTT.